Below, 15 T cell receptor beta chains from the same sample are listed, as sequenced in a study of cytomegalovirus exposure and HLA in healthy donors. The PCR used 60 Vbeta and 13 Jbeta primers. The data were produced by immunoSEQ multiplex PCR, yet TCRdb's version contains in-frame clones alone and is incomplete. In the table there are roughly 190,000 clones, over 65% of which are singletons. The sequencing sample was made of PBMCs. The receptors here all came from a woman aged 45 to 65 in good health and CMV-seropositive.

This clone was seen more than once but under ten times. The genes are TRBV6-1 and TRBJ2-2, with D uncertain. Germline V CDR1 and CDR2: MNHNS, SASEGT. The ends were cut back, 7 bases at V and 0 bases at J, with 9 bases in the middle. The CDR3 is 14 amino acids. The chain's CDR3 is CASKGQANTGELFF. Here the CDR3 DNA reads TGTGCCAGCAAAGGCCAGGCGAACACCGGGGAGCTGTTTTTT.

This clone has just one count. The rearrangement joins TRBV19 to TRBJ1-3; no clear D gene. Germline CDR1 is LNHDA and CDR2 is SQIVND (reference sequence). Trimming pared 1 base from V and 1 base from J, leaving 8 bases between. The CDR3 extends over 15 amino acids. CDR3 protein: CASSIGGKSGNTIYF. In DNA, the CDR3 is TGTGCCAGTAGTATAGGAGGGAAGTCTGGAAACACCATATATTTT.

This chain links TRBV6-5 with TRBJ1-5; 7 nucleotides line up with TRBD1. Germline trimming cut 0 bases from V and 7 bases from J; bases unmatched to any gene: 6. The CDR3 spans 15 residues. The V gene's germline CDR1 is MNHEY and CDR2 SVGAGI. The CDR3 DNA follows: TGTGCCAGCAGTTACTCTGACAGGGTGGGACAGCCCCAGCATTTT. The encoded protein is CASSYSDRVGQPQHF.

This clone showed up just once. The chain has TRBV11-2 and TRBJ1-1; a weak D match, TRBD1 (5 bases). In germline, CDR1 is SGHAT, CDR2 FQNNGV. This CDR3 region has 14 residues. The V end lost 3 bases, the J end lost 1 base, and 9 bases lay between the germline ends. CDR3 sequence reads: CASSLGGKNTEAFF. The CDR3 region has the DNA TGTGCCAGCAGCTTGGGGGGGAAGAACACTGAAGCTTTCTTT.

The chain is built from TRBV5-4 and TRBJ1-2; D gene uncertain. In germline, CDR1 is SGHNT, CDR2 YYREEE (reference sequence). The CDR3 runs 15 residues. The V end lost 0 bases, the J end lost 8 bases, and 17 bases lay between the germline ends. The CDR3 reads CASSLVSSGSGGYTF. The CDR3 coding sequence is TGTGCCAGCAGCTTGGTGAGCAGCGGTTCCGGGGGCTACACCTTC.

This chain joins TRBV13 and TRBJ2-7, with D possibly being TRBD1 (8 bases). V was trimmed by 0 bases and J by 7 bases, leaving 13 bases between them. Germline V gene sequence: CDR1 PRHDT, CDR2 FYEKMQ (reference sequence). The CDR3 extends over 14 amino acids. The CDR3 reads CASSLGTGGGEQYF. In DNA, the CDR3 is TGTGCCAGCAGCTTAGGTACAGGGGGAGGGGAGCAGTACTTC.

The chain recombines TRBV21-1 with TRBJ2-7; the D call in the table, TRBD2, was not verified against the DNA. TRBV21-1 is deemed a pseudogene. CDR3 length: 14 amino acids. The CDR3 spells CAPQGSGTLYEQYF. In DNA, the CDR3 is TGTGCCCCCCAAGGTAGCGGGACCCTCTACGAGCAGTACTTC.

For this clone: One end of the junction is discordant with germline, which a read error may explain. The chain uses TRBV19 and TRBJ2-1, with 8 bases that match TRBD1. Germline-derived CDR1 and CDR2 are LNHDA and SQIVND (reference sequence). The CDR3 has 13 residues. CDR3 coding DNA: TGTGCCAGTACCCGGACAGGGTACAGTGAGCAGTTCTTC. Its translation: CASTRTGYSEQFF.

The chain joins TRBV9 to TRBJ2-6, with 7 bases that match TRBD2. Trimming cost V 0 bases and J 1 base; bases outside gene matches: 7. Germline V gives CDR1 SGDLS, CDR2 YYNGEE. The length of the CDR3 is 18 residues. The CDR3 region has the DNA TGTGCCAGCAGCGTAGCTTTCGGGGAGGGGTCTGGGGCCAACGTCCTGACTTTC. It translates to CASSVAFGEGSGANVLTF.

The CDR3 spells CASSQEPQGAGSWETQYF. CDR3 bases: TGTGCCAGCAGCCAAGAACCCCAGGGAGCGGGGTCGTGGGAGACCCAGTACTTC. V usage is TRBV4-2 and J usage is TRBJ2-5, with TRBD2 identical over 7 bases. This CDR3 region has 18 residues. Trimming at V came to 0 bases and at J to 5 bases, leaving 15 bases not matched to a gene. Germline V lookup: CDR1 LGHNA, CDR2 YNFKEQ.

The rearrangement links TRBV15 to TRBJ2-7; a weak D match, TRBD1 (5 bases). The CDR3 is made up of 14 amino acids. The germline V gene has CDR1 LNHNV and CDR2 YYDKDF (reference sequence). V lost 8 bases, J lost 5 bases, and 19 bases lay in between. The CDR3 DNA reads TGTGCCACCGCCCCCGGGTGGACAATCGACGAGCAGTACTTC. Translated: CATAPGWTIDEQYF.

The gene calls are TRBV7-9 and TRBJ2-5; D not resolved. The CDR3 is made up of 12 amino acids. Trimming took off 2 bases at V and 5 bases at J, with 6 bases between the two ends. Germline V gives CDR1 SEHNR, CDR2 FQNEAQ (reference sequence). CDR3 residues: CASSLNTETQYF. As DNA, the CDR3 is TGTGCCAGCAGCTTAAACACGGAGACCCAGTACTTC.

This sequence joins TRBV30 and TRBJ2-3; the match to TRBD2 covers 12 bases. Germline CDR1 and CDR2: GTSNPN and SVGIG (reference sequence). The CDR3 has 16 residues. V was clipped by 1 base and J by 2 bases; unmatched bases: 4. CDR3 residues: CAWSARLAGDTDTQYF. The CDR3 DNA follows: TGTGCCTGGAGTGCCAGACTAGCGGGGGACACAGATACGCAGTATTTT.

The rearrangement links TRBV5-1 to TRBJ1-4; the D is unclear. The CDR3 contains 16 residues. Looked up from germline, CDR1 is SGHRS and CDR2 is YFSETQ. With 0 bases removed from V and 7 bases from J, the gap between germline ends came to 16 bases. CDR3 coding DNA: TGCGCCAGCAGCTTGGCGGGATCGGGGTCGGGTGAAAAACTGTTTTTT. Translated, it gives CASSLAGSGSGEKLFF.

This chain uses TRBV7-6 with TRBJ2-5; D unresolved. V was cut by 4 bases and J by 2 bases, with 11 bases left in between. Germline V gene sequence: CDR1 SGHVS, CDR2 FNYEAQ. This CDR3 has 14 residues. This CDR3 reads CASSYSTLQETQYF. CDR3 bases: TGTGCCAGCAGCTACTCAACCCTACAAGAGACCCAGTACTTC.